The next 15 T cell receptor beta chains were all read from a single sample in a study of PD-1 blockade in mismatch repair-deficient tumors. Clones were read by immunoSEQ multiplex PCR, and TCRdb kept only the in-frame ones, dropping some. The sample shows about 3,500 clones, about 78% of them seen only once. Specified time point: archival surgical resection tumor tissue. The sequenced sample was primary tumor tissue, obtained from a patient treated with pembrolizumab. All receptors come from an adult with mismatch repair-deficient cancer.

V and J are TRBV2 and TRBJ2-7; D is undetermined. From germline, CDR1 is SNHLY and CDR2 FYNNEI. The CDR3 has 10 residues. The V and J ends lost 7 bases and 3 bases respectively, with 4 bases between them. CDR3 amino acids: CASTLYEQYF. In DNA form, the CDR3 reads TGTGCCAGCACCCTCTACGAGCAGTACTTC.

This chain joins TRBV19 and TRBJ1-2, with D maybe TRBD1 (6 bases). CDR1 is LNHDA, CDR2 SQIVND, per germline (reference sequence). The CDR3 consists of 15 residues. V was cut by 3 bases and J by 6 bases, with 17 bases left in between. CDR3 in amino acids: CASSIPGSGVNGYTF. The CDR3 DNA is TGTGCCAGTAGTATCCCCGGATCAGGGGTAAATGGCTACACCTTC.

This clone was found a few times. This chain uses TRBV10-3 with TRBJ2-7; TRBD2 aligns across 14 bases. Germline V gives CDR1 ENHRY, CDR2 SYGVKD. The CDR3 spans 14 residues. J gave up 4 bases and V 6 bases, and 2 bases lay outside the gene matches. The CDR3 sequence: CAIRTSGRGYEQYF. DNA of the CDR3: TGTGCCATCAGGACTAGCGGGAGGGGGTACGAGCAGTACTTC.

The CDR3 coding sequence is TGTGCCAGCAGCCAAGAAGTCCAGGGTTACACAGATACGCAGTATTTT. Residues: CASSQEVQGYTDTQYF. The chain combines TRBV4-2 with TRBJ2-3; D perhaps matches TRBD1 (5 bases). Germline V gene lookup returns CDR1 LGHNA and CDR2 YNFKEQ. The CDR3 totals 16 residues. V shed 0 bases and J shed 2 bases, with 12 bases lying between them.

This clone was recorded a few times. V is TRBV7-9 and J is TRBJ2-7; the match to TRBD2 covers 8 bases. The junction had 9 bases not matched to a gene; V was cut back by 5 bases and J by 3 bases. Germline CDR1 reads SEHNR; CDR2 reads FQNEAQ (reference sequence). CDR3 length: 15 amino acids. CDR3 in amino acids: CASSRTGTRDYEQYF. CDR3 DNA sequence: TGTGCCAGCAGCCGTACCGGGACTAGGGACTACGAGCAGTACTTC.

By its share, this clone is large (0.1 to 1%). The chain combines TRBV9 with TRBJ2-3; 14 bases align to TRBD2. The CDR3 is 16 amino acids. The germline CDR1 and CDR2 sequences are SGDLS and YYNGEE. V dropped 4 bases and J dropped 5; count of bases not matched to a gene: 6. The CDR3 DNA reads TGTGCCAGCAGCCCCCGACTAGCGGGAGGGGGAGATACGCAGTATTTT. This gives the protein CASSPRLAGGGDTQYF.

This clone was found once. The chain carries TRBV9 and TRBJ1-1; D gene ambiguous. Germline V gene lookup returns CDR1 SGDLS and CDR2 YYNGEE. This CDR3 is built from 16 residues. V lost 0 bases, J lost 0 bases, and 12 bases lay in between. The chain's CDR3 is CASSVALQPMNTEAFF. The CDR3 region has the DNA TGTGCCAGCAGCGTAGCTTTACAACCCATGAACACTGAAGCTTTCTTT.

This clone was seen a few times. This rearrangement joins TRBV6-5 to TRBJ2-3, with 8 bases aligning to TRBD1. Germline values: CDR1 MNHEY, CDR2 SVGAGI. CDR3 length equals 14 residues. V shed 4 bases, J shed 4 bases, and the junction held 4 bases outside the gene matches. The CDR3 DNA reads TGTGCCAGCAGTTTGACAGGGGTTCCAGATACGCAGTATTTT. It translates to CASSLTGVPDTQYF.

The rearrangement links TRBV10-2 to TRBJ2-1; TRBD2 matches 8 bases. V trimming: 4 bases; J trimming: 3 bases; junction bases outside the gene matches: 8. CDR3 length: 16 amino acids. Looked up from germline, CDR1 is WSHSY and CDR2 is SAAADI. The CDR3 region is CASSGGSGEHYNEQFF. In nucleotides, the CDR3 is TGCGCCAGCAGTGGGGGTAGCGGGGAACACTACAATGAGCAGTTCTTC.

This clone is judged large (0.1 to 1%). V is TRBV2 and J is TRBJ2-7; D is ambiguous. In germline, CDR1 is SNHLY, CDR2 FYNNEI. The CDR3 length is 12 residues. V was clipped by 7 bases and J by 3 bases, with 10 bases between them. The CDR3 sequence is CASISRRYEQYF. CDR3 DNA: TGTGCCAGCATCTCCAGGCGCTACGAGCAGTACTTC.

V is TRBV2 and J is TRBJ2-3; 11 bases align to TRBD2. The CDR3 runs 14 residues. Germline V gene lookup returns CDR1 SNHLY and CDR2 FYNNEI. V dropped 8 bases and J dropped 3; count of bases not matched to a gene: 4. The CDR3 sequence: CASQLAGVTDTQYF. CDR3 nucleotides: TGTGCCAGCCAACTAGCGGGGGTAACAGATACGCAGTATTTT.

The J gene is TRBJ1-2, the V gene TRBV18; D call uncertain. The V gene's germline CDR1 is KGHSH and CDR2 LQKENI. Trimming took off 3 bases at V and 0 bases at J, with 11 bases between the two ends. The CDR3 contains 15 residues. The CDR3 is CASSPRENANYGYTF. CDR3 in DNA: TGTGCCAGCTCACCCCGGGAGAATGCTAACTATGGCTACACCTTC.

The chain uses TRBV5-1 and TRBJ2-5; 12 positions match TRBD2. CDR3 length: 14 residues. Looked up from germline, CDR1 is SGHRS and CDR2 is YFSETQ. The V gene end was trimmed by 7 bases and the J gene end by 4 bases; junction bases not matched to a gene: 5. The DNA of the CDR3 is TGCGCCAGCCGACTAGCGGGAGATAGAGAGACCCAGTACTTC. This translates into CASRLAGDRETQYF.

This clone was detected only a few times. This sequence joins TRBV5-1 and TRBJ2-2; weak D call: TRBD1 (6 bases). CDR1 is SGHRS and CDR2 is YFSETQ in the germline V gene. The CDR3 contains 16 residues. Trimming took 4 bases from V and 3 from J, leaving 16 bases between them. The CDR3 region has the DNA TGCGCCAGCAGCGGAGGACAGCGAACATACACCGGGGAGCTGTTTTTT. Protein sequence: CASSGGQRTYTGELFF.

The rearrangement links TRBV4-2 to TRBJ1-5; 10 positions match TRBD1. V was pared by 5 bases and J by 5 bases, with 3 bases of the junction left unmatched. The V gene's germline CDR1 is LGHNA and CDR2 YNFKEQ. CDR3 length: 14 residues. The CDR3 loop is CASSFGTGDQPQHF. The CDR3 DNA is TGTGCCAGCAGCTTCGGGACAGGGGATCAGCCCCAGCATTTT.